Only a few counts were recorded for the clone carrying this T cell receptor beta chain. The data were taken from a study of CD8+CD57+ T cells in acquired aplastic anemia. The study profiled TCR beta VDJ and CDR3 using genomic DNA as template. TCRdb called the reads again in MiXCR, with one record for every CDR3 protein. The sample includes around 140,000 distinct CDR3 sequences, less than 45% seen only once; the top ten take around 8.4%. The receptor comes from a human donor in good health, serving as a control. The source material was sorted CD4+, CD8+, or CD8+CD57+ T cells (not recorded which) from PBMCs.

Here the CDR3 reads CASRGQIPTDTQYF. The CDR3 coding sequence is TGTGCCAGCAGGGGACAGATACCCACAGATACGCAGTATTTT. The rearrangement uses TRBV3-1 and TRBJ2-3; 7 bases match TRBD1. With 6 bases clipped from V and 2 bases from J, the junction kept 5 bases outside the gene matches. Germline V gene sequence: CDR1 LGHDT, CDR2 YNNKEL (reference sequence). This CDR3 is built from 14 residues.